This passage covers 32 T cell receptor beta chains from one sample sequenced in a study of blood T cell repertoires in COVID-19. Libraries were prepared by immunoSEQ multiplex PCR; TCRdb keeps only in-frame clonotypes and omits some of them. The sample consists of about 50,000 clones, 60% to 80% of them appearing once. The sample was PBMCs or T cells enriched from blood (not recorded which). The receptors originated from a woman aged 50 to 60 with acute COVID-19.

The V gene is TRBV5-1, the J gene TRBJ2-5; D possibly corresponds to TRBD1 (5 bases). V lost 7 bases to trimming and J lost 5 bases, with 18 bases between them. This CDR3 has 14 residues. Germline CDR1 SGHRS, CDR2 YFSETQ. The CDR3 loop reads CASCLQGPRETQYF. DNA for the CDR3: TGCGCCAGCTGTCTCCAGGGCCCACGGGAGACCCAGTACTTC.

V usage is TRBV30 and J usage is TRBJ1-6; a possible D gene is TRBD1 (5 bases). The V and J ends lost 2 bases and 0 bases respectively, with 14 bases between them. This CDR3 has 17 amino acids. The V gene's germline CDR1 is GTSNPN and CDR2 SVGIG (reference sequence). This CDR3 is CAWSQDTGLSYNSPLHF. The CDR3 nucleotides are TGTGCCTGGAGTCAGGATACAGGCCTCTCCTATAATTCACCCCTCCACTTT.

In this sample, this clone turned up a few times. This chain uses TRBV5-5 with TRBJ2-1, with 8 bases that match TRBD2. Unmatched junction bases numbered 4, after V lost 5 bases and J lost 0 bases. This CDR3 region has 15 residues. Germline-derived CDR1 and CDR2 are SGHKS and YYEKEE (reference sequence). The DNA for the CDR3 is TGTGCCAGCAGTCACAGCGGGGGCTCCTACAATGAGCAGTTCTTC. Translation gives CASSHSGGSYNEQFF.

The chain employs TRBV7-9 and TRBJ1-1; D is unclear. This CDR3 comprises 14 residues. Trimming removed 2 bases at V and 0 bases at J, with 7 bases between. Germline loops: CDR1 SEHNR, CDR2 FQNEAQ (reference sequence). The CDR3 nucleotides read TGTGCCAGCAGCTTACCCAATTTGAACACTGAAGCTTTCTTT. Amino acids: CASSLPNLNTEAFF.

This clone was picked up a small number of times. This chain connects TRBV5-6 to TRBJ2-7, with D perhaps TRBD2 (5 bases). V gave up 3 bases and J gave up 5 bases, with 21 bases separating them. Germline CDR1 SGHDT, CDR2 YYEEEE. The CDR3 is made up of 16 amino acids. This CDR3 reads CASSSLMASQRDEQYF. As DNA, the CDR3 is TGTGCCAGCAGCTCCCTCATGGCGTCCCAGAGGGACGAGCAGTACTTC.

CDR3 sequence reads: CASSVEQGSNSPLHF. CDR3 bases: TGTGCCAGCAGCGTAGAACAGGGGTCAAATTCACCCCTCCACTTT. This chain links TRBV9 with TRBJ1-6; TRBD1 aligns across 7 bases. With V trimmed by 0 bases and J by 7 bases, 4 bases remained unmatched. CDR1 and CDR2 (germline): SGDLS, YYNGEE. This CDR3 spans 15 amino acids.

The chain is built from TRBV7-2 and TRBJ2-3; the match to TRBD2 covers 7 bases. The J segment lost 0 bases and the V segment lost 4 bases, leaving 7 bases of the junction unmatched. CDR1 is SGHTA and CDR2 is FQGNSA in the germline V gene. The length of the CDR3 is 16 residues. CDR3 sequence (DNA): TGTGCCAGCAGCTCGGGGACTACACCTAGCACAGATACGCAGTATTTT. The encoded protein is CASSSGTTPSTDTQYF.

The chain is built from TRBV24-1 and TRBJ1-2, with TRBD1 identical over 9 bases. CDR1 KGHDR and CDR2 SFDVKD come from the germline V gene. After removal of 3 bases from V and 1 base from J, the junction contained 2 bases not matched to a gene. This CDR3 is built from 15 residues. CDR3 sequence reads: CATSDPGQGNYGYTF. The DNA for the CDR3 is TGTGCCACCAGTGATCCGGGACAGGGTAACTATGGCTACACCTTC.

The CDR3 sequence is CASSYRGQDYGYTF. DNA of the CDR3: TGTGCCAGCAGTTACAGGGGGCAGGACTATGGCTACACCTTC. V usage is TRBV2 and J usage is TRBJ1-2, with TRBD1 matching over 9 bases. J was trimmed by 3 bases and V by 5 bases; bases with no gene match: 4. Germline V gives CDR1 SNHLY, CDR2 FYNNEI. The CDR3 runs 14 residues.

The V call is TRBV28, the J call TRBJ1-2, with D unresolved. CDR3 size: 16 residues. Germline CDR1 reads MDHEN; CDR2 reads SYDVKM. The V and J ends lost 8 bases and 5 bases respectively, with 24 bases between them. The CDR3 here is CASCKFPGASSYGYTF. CDR3 DNA: TGTGCCAGCTGTAAATTTCCGGGTGCCTCATCTTATGGCTACACCTTC.

The V gene is TRBV2, the J gene TRBJ1-4, with TRBD1 matching 7 bases. Germline V lookup: CDR1 SNHLY, CDR2 FYNNEI. V shed 6 bases, J shed 7 bases, and the junction held 11 bases outside the gene matches. This CDR3 is 15 amino acids long. The CDR3 here is CASREGAGGIEKLFF. DNA for the CDR3: TGTGCCAGCAGGGAGGGGGCAGGCGGGATTGAAAAACTGTTTTTT. Supplemented by reference TRBV2 and TRBJ1-4, the full variable domain reads EPEVTQTPSHQVTQMGQEVILRCVPISNHLYFYWYRQILGQKVEFLVSFYNNEISEKSEIFDDQFSVERPDGSNFTLKIRSTKLEDSAMYFCASREGAGGIEKLFFGSGTQLSVL.

The chain joins TRBV9 to TRBJ2-3; D remains unclear. Germline CDR1 SGDLS, CDR2 YYNGEE. CDR3 size: 14 residues. Trimming took 2 bases from V and 0 from J, leaving 7 bases between them. The CDR3 protein is CASSVSTSTDTQYF. The DNA of the CDR3 is TGTGCCAGCAGCGTCTCGACAAGCACAGATACGCAGTATTTT.

The gene calls are TRBV28 and TRBJ1-5; D uncertain. Germline CDR1 reads MDHEN; CDR2 reads SYDVKM. The CDR3 length is 13 residues. Trimming removed 7 bases at V and 1 base at J, with 8 bases between. This chain's CDR3 is CASKSGSNQPQHF. As DNA, the CDR3 is TGTGCCAGCAAAAGCGGCAGCAATCAGCCCCAGCATTTT.

This clone was seen a handful of times. This chain uses TRBV6-5 with TRBJ1-1, with 7 bases fitting TRBD1. Germline V gives CDR1 MNHEY, CDR2 SVGAGI. The J segment lost 4 bases and the V segment lost 6 bases, leaving 11 bases of the junction unmatched. This CDR3 is 15 amino acids long. As DNA, the CDR3 is TGTGCCAGCAGCCCACAGGGGCCTCTGGGCACTGAAGCTTTCTTT. This gives the protein CASSPQGPLGTEAFF.

V usage is TRBV12-5 and J usage is TRBJ2-1; D is ambiguous. CDR1 is LGHNT and CDR2 is FRNRAP in the germline V gene. The CDR3 loop spans 12 amino acids. V was pared by 9 bases and J by 6 bases, with 12 bases between. CDR3 region: CASRTSRNEQFF. The CDR3 nucleotides are TGTGCTAGCCGAACTTCCCGCAATGAGCAGTTCTTC.

The chain has TRBV11-3 and TRBJ2-3, with D possibly TRBD2 on 6 matching bases. The CDR3 length is 16 residues. Trimming stripped 2 bases from V and 1 base from J, with 13 bases between. Germline V gene data show CDR1 as SGHNT and CDR2 as YENEEA. CDR3 residues: CASSLRRGRRTDTQYF. The CDR3 DNA reads as TGTGCCAGCAGCTTACGGCGGGGACGACGCACAGATACGCAGTATTTT. Full variable domain (rest looked up from reference TRBV11-3 and TRBJ2-3): EAGVVQSPRYKIIEKKQPVAFWCNPISGHNTLYWYLQNLGQGPELLIRYENEEAVDDSQLPKDRFSAERLKGVDSTLKIQPAELGDSAVYLCASSLRRGRRTDTQYFGPGTRLTVL.

The rearrangement uses TRBV5-4 and TRBJ2-5; 7 bases are a match to TRBD1. Germline trimming cut 0 bases from V and 3 bases from J; bases unmatched to any gene: 2. The germline gives CDR1 SGHNT, CDR2 YYREEE (reference sequence). The CDR3 covers 14 residues. This CDR3 is CASSLAGTEETQYF. CDR3 nucleotide sequence: TGTGCCAGCAGCTTGGCTGGGACAGAAGAGACCCAGTACTTC.

The V and J genes are TRBV5-1 and TRBJ1-2; no clear D. The CDR3 has 12 amino acids. The V and J ends lost 4 bases and 1 base respectively, with 5 bases between them. Germline CDR1 and CDR2: SGHRS and YFSETQ. This CDR3 is CASSLFNYGYTF. In DNA form, the CDR3 reads TGCGCCAGCAGCCTTTTTAACTATGGCTACACCTTC.

The chain joins TRBV2 to TRBJ2-5; 10 nucleotides agree with TRBD2. V shed 6 bases, J shed 7 bases, and the junction held 11 bases outside the gene matches. The CDR3 length is 15 residues. The V gene's germline CDR1 is SNHLY and CDR2 FYNNEI. In DNA form, the CDR3 reads TGTGCCAGCAGACCTAGCGGGGGAGGTCAGGGGACCCAGTACTTC. It translates to CASRPSGGGQGTQYF.

This chain uses TRBV10-2 with TRBJ1-5; TRBD1 aligns across 9 bases. Per the germline V gene, CDR1 is WSHSY and CDR2 is SAAADI. V shed 8 bases and J 6 bases; nucleotides not matched to a gene: 5. CDR3 length: 13 residues. The DNA of the CDR3 is TGCGCCAGCGCCGGGACAGGGAGTCAGCCCCAGCATTTT. Protein sequence: CASAGTGSQPQHF.

The chain is built from TRBV2 and TRBJ1-3, with D maybe TRBD1 (5 bases). V lost 3 bases and J 0 bases, leaving 9 bases between the germline ends. The length of the CDR3 is 15 residues. Germline V gives CDR1 SNHLY, CDR2 FYNNEI. This CDR3 is CASSEGLISGNTIYF. The CDR3 DNA reads TGTGCCAGCAGTGAGGGACTCATCTCTGGAAACACCATATATTTT.

The chain is built from TRBV13 and TRBJ1-2, with 9 bases aligning to TRBD1. CDR1 is PRHDT and CDR2 is FYEKMQ in the germline V gene (reference sequence). J gave up 4 bases and V 2 bases, and 5 bases lay outside the gene matches. This CDR3 is built from 15 residues. The CDR3 DNA sequence: TGTGCCAGCAGCTTATGGGGGACAGGGTCCTATGGCTACACCTTC. It translates to CASSLWGTGSYGYTF.

The rearrangement links TRBV18 to TRBJ1-2; 10 nucleotides align to TRBD1. The J segment lost 7 bases and the V segment lost 3 bases, leaving 14 bases of the junction unmatched. CDR1 is KGHSH and CDR2 is LQKENI in the germline V gene. CDR3 length equals 17 residues. In DNA form, the CDR3 reads TGTGCCAGCTCACCGGCTCACGGGACAGGGGATTTGGGTGGCTACACCTTC. Amino acid sequence: CASSPAHGTGDLGGYTF. Variable domain in full (rest from reference TRBV18 and TRBJ1-2): NAGVMQNPRHLVRRRGQEARLRCSPMKGHSHVYWYRQLPEEGLKFMVYLQKENIIDESGMPKERFSAEFPKEGPSILRIQQVVRGDSAAYFCASSPAHGTGDLGGYTFGSGTRLTVV.

This clone was seen only a few times. CDR3: CASSASGAHYEQYF. The CDR3 region has the DNA TGTGCCAGCAGCGCTAGCGGGGCACACTACGAGCAGTACTTC. V usage is TRBV5-6 and J usage is TRBJ2-7; 9 bases are shared with TRBD2. V trimming: 4 bases; J trimming: 3 bases; junction bases outside the gene matches: 5. The V gene's germline CDR1 is SGHDT and CDR2 YYEEEE. The CDR3 is 14 residues long.

This clone was recorded once. This chain connects TRBV6-5 to TRBJ1-1, with TRBD1 identical over 7 bases. With V trimmed by 7 bases and J by 1 base, 3 bases remained unmatched. The CDR3 covers 13 residues. CDR1 MNHEY and CDR2 SVGAGI come from the germline V gene. CDR3 sequence: CASKRQGNTEAFF. For the CDR3, the DNA is TGTGCCAGCAAACGACAGGGGAACACTGAAGCTTTCTTT.

Only one count was recorded for this clone. The chain combines TRBV11-3 with TRBJ2-3, with TRBD1 identical over 7 bases. Germline V gene lookup returns CDR1 SGHNT and CDR2 YENEEA. J lost 6 bases, V lost 8 bases, and 2 bases had no gene match. The CDR3 totals 11 residues. CDR3 amino acids: CASATGDTQYF. DNA for the CDR3: TGTGCCAGCGCGACAGGGGATACGCAGTATTTT.

In this sample, this clone turned up once. The genes are TRBV19 and TRBJ1-1, with 11 nucleotides matching TRBD1. CDR1 is LNHDA, CDR2 SQIVND, per germline (reference sequence). The CDR3 covers 13 residues. V dropped 7 bases and J dropped 4; count of bases not matched to a gene: 2. The CDR3 sequence is CASTGTGGTEAFF. The CDR3 coding sequence is TGTGCCAGTACCGGGACAGGGGGCACTGAAGCTTTCTTT.

The chain recombines TRBV19 with TRBJ1-1; D gene uncertain. This CDR3 spans 15 amino acids. Trimming took off 3 bases at V and 5 bases at J, with 16 bases between the two ends. CDR1 is LNHDA and CDR2 is SQIVND in the germline V gene (reference sequence). The CDR3 here is CASSISAGSWTEAFF. The CDR3 nucleotides are TGTGCCAGTAGTATTTCCGCCGGGAGTTGGACTGAAGCTTTCTTT.

The chain is built from TRBV5-5 and TRBJ2-3; D is possibly TRBD2 (6 bases). CDR1 SGHKS and CDR2 YYEKEE come from the germline V gene (reference sequence). The CDR3 has 15 residues. Deletions cut 4 bases from V and 6 bases from J, with 18 bases between. The CDR3 protein is CASSLEPGVRDTQYF. The CDR3, as DNA: TGTGCCAGCAGCCTGGAGCCGGGGGTCCGTGATACGCAGTATTTT.

The chain combines TRBV13 with TRBJ2-3, with D possibly matching TRBD2 (6 bases). CDR1 is PRHDT, CDR2 FYEKMQ, per germline (reference sequence). Trimming removed 6 bases at V and 5 bases at J, with 18 bases between. This CDR3 contains 15 residues. CDR3 sequence: CASSSPTSFGDTQYF. The CDR3 coding sequence is TGTGCCAGCAGTTCCCCTACTAGCTTCGGAGATACGCAGTATTTT.

A note on this clone: Germline and junction disagree at one end, which may indicate a read error. The rearrangement joins TRBV28 to TRBJ2-3; 10 nucleotides align to TRBD2. CDR3 length: 15 residues. The germline CDR1 and CDR2 sequences are MDHEN and SYDVKM. For the CDR3, the DNA is TGTGCCAGCAGTCTTAGCGGGGGGACCACAGGTACGCAGTATTTT. Translating gives CASSLSGGTTGTQYF.

The chain carries TRBV5-5 and TRBJ2-3, with D perhaps matching TRBD1 (5 bases). Germline CDR1 is SGHKS and CDR2 is YYEKEE (reference sequence). V gave up 4 bases and J gave up 2 bases, with 11 bases separating them. This CDR3 has 14 amino acids. CDR3 protein: CASSHGAVTDTQYF. DNA for the CDR3: TGTGCCAGCAGCCATGGGGCGGTCACAGATACGCAGTATTTT.